Below, 7 T cell receptor beta chains from the same sample are listed, as sequenced in a study of patients and donors after allogeneic stem cell transplantation. In TCRdb, the RT-PCR reads were re-called with MiXCR into one record per CDR3 protein. The data show hundreds of thousands of distinct CDR3 sequences, 15% to 20% seen once. The sequencing sample was made of blood, either unsorted or a sorted T cell fraction (not recorded which). These receptors all stem from a human donor who was either an allogeneic HSCT recipient or a stem cell or donor lymphocyte infusion donor (not recorded which). It is not recorded whose cells these are; they may come from a transplant donor.

In this sample, this clonotype turned up a few times. CDR3 residues: CASSFGRQTYSNQPQHF. In DNA, the CDR3 is TGTGCCAGCAGTTTTGGTAGACAGACCTATAGCAATCAGCCCCAGCATTTT. V is TRBV12-3 or TRBV12-4 and J is TRBJ1-5; D is possibly TRBD1 (5 bases). V shed 3 bases and J shed 0 bases, with 15 bases lying between them. The CDR3 loop spans 17 amino acids.

The rearrangement joins TRBV4-3 to TRBJ2-2; TRBD2 might be the D (6 bases). In germline, CDR1 is LGHNA, CDR2 YSLEER. Trimming stripped 1 base from V and 6 bases from J, with 9 bases between. The CDR3 covers 14 residues. CDR3 nucleotide sequence: TGCGCCAGCAGCCAAGCGGGGGAACCCGGGGAGCTGTTTTTT. It is translated as CASSQAGEPGELFF.

This clonotype was recorded many times. The V and J genes are TRBV7-2 and TRBJ2-1; D remains unclear. Germline CDR1 reads SGHTA; CDR2 reads FQGNSA. The germline V and J ends were trimmed by 5 bases and 7 bases, with 9 bases remaining between them. This CDR3 is built from 12 residues. The CDR3 spells CASSHSFNEQFF. CDR3 DNA: TGTGCCAGCAGCCATAGCTTTAATGAGCAGTTCTTC.

This clonotype has at least ten counts. The chain recombines TRBV24-1 with TRBJ2-3; perhaps TRBD2 as D (5 bases). Germline V CDR1 and CDR2: KGHDR, SFDVKD. This CDR3 is 14 amino acids long. The V end was cut by 1 base, the J end by 1 base, with 5 bases between. The CDR3 here is CATSDFSGTDTQYF. In nucleotides, the CDR3 is TGTGCCACCAGTGATTTTAGCGGCACAGATACGCAGTATTTT.

The V gene is TRBV5-5, the J gene TRBJ2-1, with TRBD2 matching over 12 bases. The germline gives CDR1 SGHKS, CDR2 YYEKEE (reference sequence). CDR3 length: 15 residues. Trimming took 4 bases from V and 7 from J; bases not matched to a gene: 6. CDR3 coding DNA: TGTGCCAGCAGCCCTAGCGGGAGGGAGGGTAATGAGCAGTTCTTC. It codes for CASSPSGREGNEQFF.

The chain joins TRBV20-1 to TRBJ2-1; the match to TRBD2 covers 14 bases. The CDR3 consists of 16 residues. CDR1 and CDR2 from the germline V gene are DFQATT and SNEGSKA (reference sequence). V gave up 5 bases and J gave up 6 bases; unmatched junction bases: 9. In nucleotides, the CDR3 is TGCAGTGCTGGACCATACGGGACTAGCGGGAGCAATGAGCAGTTCTTC. This encodes CSAGPYGTSGSNEQFF.

The rearrangement joins TRBV15 to TRBJ2-1; TRBD2 matches 7 bases. The V segment lost 1 base and the J segment 2 bases; nucleotides outside the gene matches: 5. Germline loops: CDR1 LNHNV, CDR2 YYDKDF (reference sequence). The CDR3 contains 16 residues. CDR3 sequence (DNA): TGTGCCACCAGCAGAGCCCCGGGACTAACCTACAATGAGCAGTTCTTC. Its translation: CATSRAPGLTYNEQFF.